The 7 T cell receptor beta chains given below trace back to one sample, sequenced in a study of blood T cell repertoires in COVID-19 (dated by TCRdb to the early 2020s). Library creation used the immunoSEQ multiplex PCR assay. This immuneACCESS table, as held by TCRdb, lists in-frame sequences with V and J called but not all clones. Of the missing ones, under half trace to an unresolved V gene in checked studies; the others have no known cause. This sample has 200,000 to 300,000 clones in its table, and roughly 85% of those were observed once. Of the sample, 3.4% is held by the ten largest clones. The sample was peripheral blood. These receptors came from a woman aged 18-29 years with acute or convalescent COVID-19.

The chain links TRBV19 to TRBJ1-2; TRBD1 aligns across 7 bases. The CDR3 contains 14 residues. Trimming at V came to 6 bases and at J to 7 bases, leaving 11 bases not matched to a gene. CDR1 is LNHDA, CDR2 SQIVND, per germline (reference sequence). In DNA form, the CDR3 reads TGTGCCAGTAGCCTAAGGGACAGAGGATTTGGCTACACCTTC. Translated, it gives CASSLRDRGFGYTF.

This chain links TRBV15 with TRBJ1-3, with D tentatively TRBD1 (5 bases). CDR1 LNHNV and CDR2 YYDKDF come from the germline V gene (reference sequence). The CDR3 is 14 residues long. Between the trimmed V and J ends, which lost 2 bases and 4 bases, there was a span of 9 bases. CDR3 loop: CATSRLDSGNTIYF. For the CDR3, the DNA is TGTGCCACCAGCAGACTAGACAGCGGAAACACCATATATTTT. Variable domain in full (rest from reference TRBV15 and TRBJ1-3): DAMVIQNPRYQVTQFGKPVTLSCSQTLNHNVMYWYQQKSSQAPKLLFHYYDKDFNNEADTPDNFQSRRPNTSFCFLDIRSPGLGDTAMYLCATSRLDSGNTIYFGEGSWLTVV.

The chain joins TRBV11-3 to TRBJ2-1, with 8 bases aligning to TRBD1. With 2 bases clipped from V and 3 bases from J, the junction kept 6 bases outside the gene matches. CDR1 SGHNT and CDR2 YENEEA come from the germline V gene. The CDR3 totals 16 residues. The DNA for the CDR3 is TGTGCCAGCAGCTTAAACGGACAGGGCCACTACAATGAGCAGTTCTTC. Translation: CASSLNGQGHYNEQFF.

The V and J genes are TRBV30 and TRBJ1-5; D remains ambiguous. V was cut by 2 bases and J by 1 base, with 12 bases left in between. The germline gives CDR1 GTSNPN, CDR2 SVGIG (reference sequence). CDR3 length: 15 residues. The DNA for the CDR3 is TGTGCCTGGAGTAGTTGGGGAGGGAGCAATCAGCCCCAGCATTTT. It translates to CAWSSWGGSNQPQHF.

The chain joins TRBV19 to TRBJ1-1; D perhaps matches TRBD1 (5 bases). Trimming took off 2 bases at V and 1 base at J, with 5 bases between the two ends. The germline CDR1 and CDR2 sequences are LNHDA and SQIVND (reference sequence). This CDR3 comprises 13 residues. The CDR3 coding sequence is TGTGCCAGTAGTATAAGGGGGAACACTGAAGCTTTCTTT. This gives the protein CASSIRGNTEAFF.

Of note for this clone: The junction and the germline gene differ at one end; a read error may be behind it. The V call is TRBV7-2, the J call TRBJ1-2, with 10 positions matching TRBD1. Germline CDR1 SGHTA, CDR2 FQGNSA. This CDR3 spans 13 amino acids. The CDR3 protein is CASSWATGGVGAF. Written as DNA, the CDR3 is TGTGCCAGCAGCTGGGCGACAGGGGGCGTTGGCGCCTTC.

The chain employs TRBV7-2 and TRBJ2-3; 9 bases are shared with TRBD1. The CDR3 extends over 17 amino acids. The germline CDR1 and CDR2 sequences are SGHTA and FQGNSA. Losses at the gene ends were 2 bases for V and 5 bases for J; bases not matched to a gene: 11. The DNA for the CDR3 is TGTGCCAGCAGCTTATCCCCTGGGACAGGGTTAATAGATACGCAGTATTTT. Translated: CASSLSPGTGLIDTQYF.